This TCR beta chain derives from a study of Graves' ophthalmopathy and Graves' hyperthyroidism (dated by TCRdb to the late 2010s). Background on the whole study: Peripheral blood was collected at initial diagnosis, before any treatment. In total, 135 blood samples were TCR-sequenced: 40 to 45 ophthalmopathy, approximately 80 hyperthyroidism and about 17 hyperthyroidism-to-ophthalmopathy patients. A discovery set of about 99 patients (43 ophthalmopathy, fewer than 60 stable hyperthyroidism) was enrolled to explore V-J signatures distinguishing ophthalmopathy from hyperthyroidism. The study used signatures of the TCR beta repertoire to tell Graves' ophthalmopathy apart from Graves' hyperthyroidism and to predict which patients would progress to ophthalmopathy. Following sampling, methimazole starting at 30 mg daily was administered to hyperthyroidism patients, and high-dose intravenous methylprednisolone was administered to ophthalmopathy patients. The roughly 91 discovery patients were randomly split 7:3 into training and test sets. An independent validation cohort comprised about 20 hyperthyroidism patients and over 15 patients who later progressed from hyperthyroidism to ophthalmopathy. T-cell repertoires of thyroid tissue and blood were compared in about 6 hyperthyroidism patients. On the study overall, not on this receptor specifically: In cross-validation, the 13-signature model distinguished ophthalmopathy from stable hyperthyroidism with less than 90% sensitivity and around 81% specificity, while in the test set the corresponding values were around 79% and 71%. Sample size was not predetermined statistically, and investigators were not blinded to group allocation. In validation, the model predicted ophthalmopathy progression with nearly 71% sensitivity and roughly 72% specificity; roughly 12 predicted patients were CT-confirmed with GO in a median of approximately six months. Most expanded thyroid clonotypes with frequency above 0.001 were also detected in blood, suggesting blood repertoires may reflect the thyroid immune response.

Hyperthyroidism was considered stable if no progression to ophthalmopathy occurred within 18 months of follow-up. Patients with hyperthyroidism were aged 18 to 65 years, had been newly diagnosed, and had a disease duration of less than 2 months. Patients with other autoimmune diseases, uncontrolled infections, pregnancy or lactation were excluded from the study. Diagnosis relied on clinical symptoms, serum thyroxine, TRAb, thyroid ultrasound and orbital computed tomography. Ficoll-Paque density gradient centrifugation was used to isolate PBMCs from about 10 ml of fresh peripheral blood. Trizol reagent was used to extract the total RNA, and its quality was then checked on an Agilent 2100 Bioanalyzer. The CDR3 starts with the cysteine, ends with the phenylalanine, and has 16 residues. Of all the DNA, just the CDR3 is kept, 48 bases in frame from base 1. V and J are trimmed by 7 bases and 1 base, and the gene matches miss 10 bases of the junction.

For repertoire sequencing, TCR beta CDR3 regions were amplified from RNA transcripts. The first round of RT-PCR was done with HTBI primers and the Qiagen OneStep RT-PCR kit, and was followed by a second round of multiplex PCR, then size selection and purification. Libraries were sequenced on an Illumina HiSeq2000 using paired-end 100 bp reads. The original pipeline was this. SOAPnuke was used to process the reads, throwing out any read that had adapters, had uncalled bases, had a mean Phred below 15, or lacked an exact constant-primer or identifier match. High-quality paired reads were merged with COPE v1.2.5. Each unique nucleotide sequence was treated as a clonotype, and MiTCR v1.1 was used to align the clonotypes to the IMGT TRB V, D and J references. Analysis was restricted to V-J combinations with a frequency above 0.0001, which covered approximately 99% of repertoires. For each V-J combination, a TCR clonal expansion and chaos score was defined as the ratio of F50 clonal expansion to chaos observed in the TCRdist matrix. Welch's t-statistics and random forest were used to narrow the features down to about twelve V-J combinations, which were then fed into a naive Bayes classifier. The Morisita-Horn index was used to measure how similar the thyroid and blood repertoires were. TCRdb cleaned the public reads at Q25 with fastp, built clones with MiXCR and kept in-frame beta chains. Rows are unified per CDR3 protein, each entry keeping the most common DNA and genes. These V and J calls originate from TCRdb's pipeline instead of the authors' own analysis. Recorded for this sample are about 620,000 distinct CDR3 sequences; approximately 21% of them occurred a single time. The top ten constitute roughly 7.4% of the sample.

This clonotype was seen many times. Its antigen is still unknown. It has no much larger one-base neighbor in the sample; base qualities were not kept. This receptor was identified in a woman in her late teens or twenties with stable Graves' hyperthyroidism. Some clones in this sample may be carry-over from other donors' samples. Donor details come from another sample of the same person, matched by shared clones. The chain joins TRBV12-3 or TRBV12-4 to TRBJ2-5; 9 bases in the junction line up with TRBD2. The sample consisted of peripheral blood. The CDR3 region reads CASTSNSGGAQETQYF. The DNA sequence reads TGTGCCAGCACCAGCAATAGCGGGGGCGCCCAAGAGACCCAGTACTTC.